This T cell receptor beta chain stems from a study of blood T cell repertoires in COVID-19. About the research overall: Sites across the United States, Italy and Spain contributed samples from acute and convalescent COVID-19. In each case, the material was cDNA or gDNA derived from T cells, B-cell-depleted T cells, or PBMCs.

The CDR3 sequence is 17 residues long. Per the germline V gene, CDR1 is SGHNT and CDR2 is YENEEA. V shed 4 bases and J 6 bases; nucleotides not matched to a gene: 12. In the original workflow: Nucleated cell number was recorded as an estimate derived from reference gene primer amplification. Using immunoSEQ multiplex PCR, the repertoire was profiled, and TCRdb retains in-frame clones only, with some absent. The V and J calls and clone size come from that table; D and trimming were worked out from the DNA. The sample lists 200,000 to 300,000 clones, about 85% occurring once. The chain carries TRBV11-3 and TRBJ2-2, with 9 nucleotides matching TRBD2. The receptor comes from a man aged 60-69 years who had recovered from COVID-19. Input material: peripheral blood. CDR3 loop: CASSYQAAGGSAGELFF. The CDR3 DNA reads TGTGCCAGCAGCTATCAGGCGGCGGGGGGGTCGGCCGGGGAGCTGTTTTTT.